This T cell receptor (beta chain) was documented in a study of a mutant IDH1 vaccine in newly diagnosed glioma. Overall study context: Vaccination started 4-6 weeks after radiotherapy alone, or with temozolomide cycles. The timing of visit V12 was week 35, and that of visit V13 was week 47.

Stated time point: week 35, safety follow-up. Vaccination comprised doses that each held 300 ug of mutant IDH1 20-mer peptide, plus topical imiquimod. Newly diagnosed WHO grade 3 or 4 IDH1-mutant, ATRX-lost astrocytomas were identified in the donors. Measured with immunoSEQ multiplex PCR; TCRdb has only the in-frame clones, and not every one. The table includes roughly 69,000 clones, 85% to 90% detected once. This clone was counted only a few times. The antigen remains unidentified. Trimming removed 2 bases at V and 0 bases at J, with 10 bases between. The CDR3 consists of 15 residues. CDR1 and CDR2 from the germline V gene are MGHRA and YSYEKL.

The V and J genes are TRBV4-1 and TRBJ1-1; maybe TRBD1 (5 bases). The specimen was PBMCs, collected from a glioma patient whose treatment included an IDH1 peptide vaccine. The receptor was derived from a man aged 25-45 years with glioma. The CDR3 here is CASSQTTALNTEAFF. The CDR3 region has the DNA TGCGCCAGCAGCCAAACGACAGCGTTGAACACTGAAGCTTTCTTT.